Following are 27 T cell receptor beta chains from one sample sequenced in a study of graft-versus-host responses after intestinal transplantation. Measured with immunoSEQ multiplex PCR; TCRdb has only the in-frame clones, and not every one. Of some 100,000 clones in the sample, about 90% were seen once. These receptors lack a known antigen. This material consisted of unstimulated CD4+ T cells sorted from spleen or lymph node cells, taken before transplant. The receptors were gathered from a human donor who was the organ donor for an intestinal transplant.

The chain carries TRBV11-2 and TRBJ1-2, with TRBD1 identical over 7 bases. The CDR3 is 14 amino acids. The germline gives CDR1 SGHAT, CDR2 FQNNGV. V lost 6 bases and J lost 8; bases outside the gene matches: 12. This CDR3 reads CASSPRTGQGGYTF. The DNA of the CDR3 is TGTGCCAGCAGTCCCCGGACAGGCCAGGGAGGCTACACCTTC.

The genes are TRBV5-1 and TRBJ2-1, with TRBD2 matching 16 bases. This CDR3 has 17 residues. Germline V CDR1 and CDR2: SGHRS, YFSETQ. V dropped 0 bases and J dropped 7; count of bases not matched to a gene: 4. CDR3 DNA sequence: TGCGCCAGCAGCTTGGTGGGACTAGCGGGGGGGCAGAATGAGCAGTTCTTC. Translating it yields CASSLVGLAGGQNEQFF. Filled out from reference TRBV5-1 and TRBJ2-1, the complete variable domain reads KAGVTQTPRYLIKTRGQQVTLSCSPISGHRSVSWYQQTPGQGLQFLFEYFSETQRNKGNFPGRFSGRQFSNSRSEMNVSTLELGDSALYLCASSLVGLAGGQNEQFFGPGTRLTVL.

The V call is TRBV5-5, the J call TRBJ1-2; the D gene is possibly TRBD1 (5 bases). V lost 4 bases and J 6 bases, leaving 19 bases between the germline ends. This CDR3 spans 15 amino acids. Germline CDR1 reads SGHKS; CDR2 reads YYEKEE (reference sequence). The CDR3 bases are TGTGCCAGCAGCGCGTTTGTAGGGGTGTACGATGGCTACACCTTC. Amino acid sequence: CASSAFVGVYDGYTF.

This chain joins TRBV28 and TRBJ1-5, with D unresolved. Germline assignment: CDR1 MDHEN and CDR2 SYDVKM. The CDR3 contains 13 residues. V lost 9 bases to trimming and J lost 4 bases, with 13 bases between them. This CDR3 is CASVPVGNQPQHF. The CDR3 nucleotides are TGTGCCAGTGTACCTGTGGGGAATCAGCCCCAGCATTTT.

The chain carries TRBV13 and TRBJ1-1, with D possibly matching TRBD1 (5 bases). CDR3 size: 14 residues. Trimming took 2 bases from V and 6 from J, leaving 13 bases between them. Germline CDR1 and CDR2: PRHDT and FYEKMQ (reference sequence). CDR3 residues: CASSLMEGSSEAFF. The CDR3 coding sequence is TGTGCCAGCAGCTTAATGGAGGGGTCCTCTGAAGCTTTCTTT.

V gene TRBV19 combines with J gene TRBJ2-6; 8 bases are a match to TRBD1. The germline V gene has CDR1 LNHDA and CDR2 SQIVND (reference sequence). V trimming: 5 bases; J trimming: 3 bases; junction bases outside the gene matches: 12. The CDR3 has 18 amino acids. The CDR3 sequence is CASSDWTGSVVGANVLTF. CDR3 in DNA: TGTGCCAGTAGTGATTGGACAGGGTCCGTAGTTGGGGCCAACGTCCTGACTTTC.

The genes are TRBV6-4 and TRBJ2-1; 10 nucleotides match TRBD1. CDR3 length equals 15 residues. The V segment lost 4 bases and the J segment 6 bases; nucleotides outside the gene matches: 6. Per germline, CDR1 MRHNA and CDR2 SNTAGT. The CDR3 nucleotides are TGTGCCAGCAGTGTCCGGACAGGGGGTTTCAATGAGCAGTTCTTC. As protein: CASSVRTGGFNEQFF.

The chain combines TRBV15 with TRBJ2-7; 8 bases line up with TRBD1. The V and J ends lost 0 bases and 3 bases, in that order; junction bases with no gene match: 4. Germline values: CDR1 LNHNV, CDR2 YYDKDF (reference sequence). This CDR3 spans 15 amino acids. CDR3 DNA: TGTGCCACCAGCAGAGACAGGGGGCGATTCTACGAGCAGTACTTC. This translates into CATSRDRGRFYEQYF.

V gene TRBV7-7 combines with J gene TRBJ2-3; a weak D match, TRBD1 (5 bases). The germline V gene has CDR1 SSHAT and CDR2 FNYEAQ (reference sequence). CDR3 length equals 14 residues. V dropped 5 bases and J dropped 6 bases, with 15 bases sitting between them. In DNA form, the CDR3 reads TGTGCCAGCAGCAAGGACACGGTCGGCGATACGCAGTATTTT. Translated: CASSKDTVGDTQYF.

In its sample, this clone was seen once. This chain uses TRBV6-1 with TRBJ1-5; tentatively, D is TRBD1 (6 bases). The germline gives CDR1 MNHNS, CDR2 SASEGT. The CDR3 loop spans 15 amino acids. V shed 0 bases and J shed 6 bases, with 12 bases lying between them. CDR3 protein: CASSEASGGSQPQHF. CDR3 DNA: TGTGCCAGCAGTGAAGCCTCGGGGGGCTCTCAGCCCCAGCATTTT.

This sequence joins TRBV19 and TRBJ1-6; TRBD1 matches at 9 bases. V lost 4 bases, J lost 6 bases, and 4 bases stayed unmatched. The CDR3 is 15 amino acids. The V gene's germline CDR1 is LNHDA and CDR2 SQIVND (reference sequence). The CDR3 nucleotides read TGTGCCAGTAGTAGGACAGGGGAAGGTAATTCACCCCTCCACTTT. Translating gives CASSRTGEGNSPLHF.

The chain combines TRBV9 with TRBJ2-5; unclear D gene. Germline V lookup: CDR1 SGDLS, CDR2 YYNGEE. V gave up 0 bases and J gave up 4 bases, with 7 bases separating them. The CDR3 is made up of 13 amino acids. The CDR3 here is CASSVDMRETQYF. The CDR3 DNA reads as TGTGCCAGCAGCGTAGACATGAGAGAGACCCAGTACTTC.

The gene calls are TRBV5-5 and TRBJ2-3, with D uncertain. Looked up from germline, CDR1 is SGHKS and CDR2 is YYEKEE (reference sequence). Trimming stripped 0 bases from V and 0 bases from J, with 5 bases between. The CDR3 has 14 amino acids. DNA of the CDR3: TGTGCCAGCAGCTTGGCCTACAGCACAGATACGCAGTATTTT. Encoded protein: CASSLAYSTDTQYF.

In its sample, this clone was seen a few times. The V and J genes are TRBV6-6 and TRBJ2-2; 11 bases align to TRBD2. With 5 bases clipped from V and 6 bases from J, the junction kept 5 bases outside the gene matches. The CDR3 covers 15 residues. CDR1 is MNHNY, CDR2 SVGAGI, per germline (reference sequence). CDR3 nucleotides: TGTGCCAGCAGTCTAGCGGGGGGATCGGCCGGGGAGCTGTTTTTT. Protein product: CASSLAGGSAGELFF.

V gene TRBV4-2 combines with J gene TRBJ2-1; D unclear. V lost 0 bases to trimming and J lost 5 bases, with 5 bases between them. This CDR3 is 13 amino acids long. CDR1 and CDR2 from the germline V gene are LGHNA and YNFKEQ. CDR3 DNA: TGTGCCAGCAGCCAAGATCGTAACAATGAGCAGTTCTTC. Translating gives CASSQDRNNEQFF.

The J gene is TRBJ2-7, the V gene TRBV6-5; 8 nucleotides line up with TRBD1. V lost 7 bases to trimming and J lost 2 bases; unmatched junction nucleotides: 1. The CDR3 length is 12 residues. Germline values: CDR1 MNHEY, CDR2 SVGAGI. The CDR3 nucleotides read TGTGCCAGCATCAGGGGGCCCTACGAGCAGTACTTC. The encoded protein is CASIRGPYEQYF.

The chain recombines TRBV4-2 with TRBJ2-3; 8 positions agree with TRBD2. V was pared by 5 bases and J by 2 bases, with 6 bases of the junction left unmatched. The CDR3 length is 15 residues. Per germline, CDR1 LGHNA and CDR2 YNFKEQ. The CDR3 loop reads CASSASRGVTDTQYF. In DNA form, the CDR3 reads TGTGCCAGCAGCGCCTCGCGGGGGGTCACAGATACGCAGTATTTT.

The gene calls are TRBV6-1 and TRBJ1-1, with D uncertain. The CDR3 is made up of 14 amino acids. The germline V gene has CDR1 MNHNS and CDR2 SASEGT. The V and J ends lost 6 bases and 0 bases respectively, with 11 bases between them. The CDR3 sequence is CASRSTVMNTEAFF. The CDR3 DNA is TGTGCCAGCAGATCGACGGTTATGAACACTGAAGCTTTCTTT.

The chain has TRBV23-1 and TRBJ1-6, with D unresolved. TRBV23-1 is flagged as an ORF with uncertain function. CDR3 size: 20 residues. V gave up 0 bases and J gave up 0 bases, with 18 bases separating them. This chain's CDR3 is CASSQSVEGLGSSYNSPLHF. The CDR3 nucleotides are TGCGCCAGCAGTCAATCGGTTGAAGGGCTGGGCAGCTCCTATAATTCACCCCTCCACTTT.

The chain links TRBV9 to TRBJ1-6; no clear D gene. Germline loops: CDR1 SGDLS, CDR2 YYNGEE. Trimming left V 3 bases short and J 0 bases short, with 10 bases between. The CDR3 runs to 16 residues. CDR3 bases: TGTGCCAGCAGCGCCTACTCTAGCTCCTATAATTCACCCCTCCACTTT. The encoded protein is CASSAYSSSYNSPLHF.

V and J are TRBV30 and TRBJ2-1, with D possibly being TRBD2 (6 bases). V gave up 1 base and J gave up 15 bases, with 13 bases separating them. Germline-derived CDR1 and CDR2 are GTSNPN and SVGIG (reference sequence). The CDR3 has 11 residues. This CDR3 reads CAWSDRDGRFF. As DNA, the CDR3 is TGTGCCTGGAGTGACCGGGACGGGAGGTTCTTC.

The chain combines TRBV19 with TRBJ1-2; no definite D call. The V end was cut by 2 bases, the J end by 0 bases, with 10 bases between. Germline V gene sequence: CDR1 LNHDA, CDR2 SQIVND (reference sequence). The CDR3 is 15 residues long. CDR3 region: CASSILAGANYGYTF. The CDR3 DNA reads TGTGCCAGTAGTATATTGGCCGGTGCTAACTATGGCTACACCTTC.

The V gene is TRBV6-5, the J gene TRBJ2-7, with D maybe TRBD2 (5 bases). Deletions cut 0 bases from V and 1 base from J, with 10 bases between. The germline CDR1 and CDR2 sequences are MNHEY and SVGAGI. The length of the CDR3 is 15 residues. Here the CDR3 DNA reads TGTGCCAGCAGTTACTCTATAGGGAGATCCTACGAGCAGTACTTC. Translating it yields CASSYSIGRSYEQYF.

The chain uses TRBV2 and TRBJ1-2, with D perhaps TRBD1 (5 bases). This CDR3 spans 13 amino acids. V lost 6 bases to trimming and J lost 5 bases, with 13 bases between them. Germline V gene lookup returns CDR1 SNHLY and CDR2 FYNNEI. The CDR3 here is CASSAGGRYGYTF. As DNA, the CDR3 is TGTGCCAGCAGCGCCGGGGGAAGGTATGGCTACACCTTC.

The rearrangement joins TRBV5-1 to TRBJ2-5; D unresolved. The V gene's germline CDR1 is SGHRS and CDR2 YFSETQ. V was shortened by 5 bases and J by 5 bases, with 4 bases between the two germline ends. The CDR3 totals 10 residues. The CDR3 region has the DNA TGCGCCAGCAGAGGGGAGACCCAGTACTTC. Amino acids: CASRGETQYF.

The chain employs TRBV10-1 and TRBJ1-1, with D possibly TRBD1 on 5 matching bases. CDR1 and CDR2 (germline): WNHNN, SYGVQD (reference sequence). CDR3 length: 16 amino acids. With 9 bases removed from V and 1 base from J, the gap between germline ends came to 21 bases. Here the CDR3 DNA reads TGCGCCAGGGGAAATGGAATCGGGGCTTCGAACACTGAAGCTTTCTTT. Residues: CARGNGIGASNTEAFF.

The CDR3 is CATSRREVNEQFF. CDR3 coding DNA: TGTGCCACCTCCCGCAGGGAAGTAAATGAGCAGTTCTTC. V is TRBV6-5 and J is TRBJ2-1, with D perhaps TRBD1 (5 bases). Germline assignment: CDR1 MNHEY and CDR2 SVGAGI. CDR3 length equals 13 residues. With 10 bases removed from V and 7 bases from J, the gap between germline ends came to 17 bases.